This T cell receptor (beta chain) was identified during a study of T cell responses to AZD1222 COVID-19 vaccine. Study outcomes and limitations: Targets within unmutated variant regions were reportedly found for nearly half of spike-specific TCRs. Repertoires were collected only later (after the peak T cell response had occurred). Spike-specific TCR breadth and depth went up after people got two AZD1222 doses. Females outnumbered males among donors, who were mostly white British; clonal diversity was possibly underestimated.

Measured with immunoSEQ multiplex PCR; TCRdb has only the in-frame clones, and not every one. The sample records some 56,000 clones, roughly 85% being singletons. Concerning this clone itself: The antigen is unknown.

The V gene's germline CDR1 is SGHTA and CDR2 FQGTGA. Trimming removed 2 bases from V and 0 bases from J; junction bases left unmatched: 8. The CDR3 length is 18 residues. This clonotype was obtained from an adult in good health. The sequences come from peripheral blood, collected on day 0 of AZD1222 vaccination. The chain couples TRBV7-3 to TRBJ2-3, with 10 bases aligning to TRBD2. CDR3 coding DNA: TGTGCCAGCAGCTTATTCACTACTAGCGGGACTAGCACAGATACGCAGTATTTT. It codes for CASSLFTTSGTSTDTQYF.